This TCR beta chain was identified in a study of tumor and adjacent non-tumor tissue in lung cancer. Looking at the study overall: There were roughly 11 adenocarcinoma, a couple of squamous cell carcinoma and 1 small cell lung cancer cases. General study findings and limits: In normal lung, the top 100 clones were significantly more dominant than in tumor. Significantly higher TCR diversity was found in tumor than normal lung.

TCRbeta libraries were built with three rounds of nested PCR, modified from ARM-PCR. TCRdb re-derived calls from the multiplex PCR reads in MiXCR, one entry per CDR3 protein. This sample has 65,000 to 95,000 distinct CDR3 sequences, with over 80% found just once. Per the germline V gene, CDR1 is MNHEY and CDR2 is SVGEGT. This CDR3 region has 15 residues. The template was RNA from unsorted bulk tissue. This clonotype was observed a single time. Its antigen is undetermined. The junction does not match germline at one end; this may be a read error. The rearrangement links TRBV6-2 or TRBV6-3 to TRBJ2-5, with D maybe TRBD2 (5 bases). The receptor was isolated from a woman between 50 and 59 years old with non-small cell lung cancer. The sequenced material came from lung tumor tissue. The DNA of the CDR3 is TGTGCCACCGAGACCCTTACCCGACCCGGGGAGACCCTGTACTTT. Encoded protein: CATETLTRPGETLYF.